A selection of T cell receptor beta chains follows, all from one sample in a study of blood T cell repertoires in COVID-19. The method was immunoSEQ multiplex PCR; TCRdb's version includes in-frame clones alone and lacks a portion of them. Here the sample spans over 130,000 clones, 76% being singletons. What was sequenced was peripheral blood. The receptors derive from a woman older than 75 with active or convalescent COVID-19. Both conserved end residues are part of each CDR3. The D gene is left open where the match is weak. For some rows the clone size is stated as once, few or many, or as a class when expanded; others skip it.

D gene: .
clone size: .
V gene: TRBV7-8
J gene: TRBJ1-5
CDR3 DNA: TGTGCCAGCAACACCGAAGGGACATTTGGCCAGCCCCAGCATTTT
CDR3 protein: CASNTEGTFGQPQHF

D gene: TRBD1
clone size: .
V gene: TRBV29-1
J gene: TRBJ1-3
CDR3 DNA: TGCAGCGTTGCCGACCCGGGACAGAATTTTAGAAACACCATATATTTT
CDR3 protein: CSVADPGQNFRNTIYF

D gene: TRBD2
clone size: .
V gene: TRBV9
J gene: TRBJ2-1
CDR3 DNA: TGTGCCACCAGCCCCACTAGCGGGATGTACAATGAGCAGTTCTTC
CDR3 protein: CATSPTSGMYNEQFF

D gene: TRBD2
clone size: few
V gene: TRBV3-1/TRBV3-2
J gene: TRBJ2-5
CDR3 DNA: TGTGCCAGCAGCCAAAAGGGGACTAGCGGAGAGACCCAGTACTTC
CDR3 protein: CASSQKGTSGETQYF

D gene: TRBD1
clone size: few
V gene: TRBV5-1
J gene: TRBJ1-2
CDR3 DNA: TGCGCCAGCAGCTCGGGTGAGACAGGGTTCCATGGCTACACCTTC
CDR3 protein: CASSSGETGFHGYTF

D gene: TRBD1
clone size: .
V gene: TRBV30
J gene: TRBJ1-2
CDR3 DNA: TGTGCCTGGAGTGACACAGGGGCTGTAATAGACTACACCTTC
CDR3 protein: CAWSDTGAVIDYTF

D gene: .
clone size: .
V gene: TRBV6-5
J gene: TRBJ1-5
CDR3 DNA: TGTGCCAGCAGTTACCGGGAGAGGGTCAATCAGCCCCAGCATTTT
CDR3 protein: CASSYRERVNQPQHF

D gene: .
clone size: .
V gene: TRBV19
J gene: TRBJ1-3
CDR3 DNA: TGTGCCAGTAGAGGGGTGCATAGCTCTGGAAACACCATATATTTT
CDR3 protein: CASRGVHSSGNTIYF

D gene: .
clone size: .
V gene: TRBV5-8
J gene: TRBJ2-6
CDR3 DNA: TGTGCCAGCAGCTTGGAGTCAGGGGGGCGACCTCTAGGGGCCAACGTCCTGACTTTC
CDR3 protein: CASSLESGGRPLGANVLTF

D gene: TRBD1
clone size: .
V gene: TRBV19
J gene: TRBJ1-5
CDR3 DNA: TGTGCCAGTACAAGGACAGGGGGCTCAGGGAATCAGCCCCAGCATTTT
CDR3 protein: CASTRTGGSGNQPQHF

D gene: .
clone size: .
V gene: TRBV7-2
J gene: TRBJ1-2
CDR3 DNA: TGTGCCAGCAGCGCAACAGGGTTGGGCTATGGCTACACCTTC
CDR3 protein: CASSATGLGYGYTF

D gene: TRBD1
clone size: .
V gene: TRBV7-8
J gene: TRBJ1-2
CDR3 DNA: TGTGCCAGCAGCCCGGTCGGACAGGAATATGGCTACACCTTC
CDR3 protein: CASSPVGQEYGYTF

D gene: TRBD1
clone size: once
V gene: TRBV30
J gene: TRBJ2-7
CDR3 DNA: TGTGCCTGCAGCCGGGACAGGCCGTGGGAGCAGTACTTC
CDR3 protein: CACSRDRPWEQYF

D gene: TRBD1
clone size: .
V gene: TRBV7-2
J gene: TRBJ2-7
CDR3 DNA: TGTGCCAGCAGTACAGGGGGTTCCCTCTCCTACGAGCAGTACTTC
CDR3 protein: CASSTGGSLSYEQYF

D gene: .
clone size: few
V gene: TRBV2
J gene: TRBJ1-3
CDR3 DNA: TGTGCCAGCAGTGATACCAGGGCGTTGGGAAACACCATATATTTT
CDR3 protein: CASSDTRALGNTIYF

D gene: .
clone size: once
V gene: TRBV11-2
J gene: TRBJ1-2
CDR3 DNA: TGTGCCAGCAGCTCCCGACAGCTGTATGGCTACACCTTC
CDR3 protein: CASSSRQLYGYTF

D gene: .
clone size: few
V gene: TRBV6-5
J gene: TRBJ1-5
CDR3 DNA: TGTGCCAGCAGTTATTCAGGGGTCTCTAGCAATCAGCCCCAGCATTTT
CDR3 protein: CASSYSGVSSNQPQHF

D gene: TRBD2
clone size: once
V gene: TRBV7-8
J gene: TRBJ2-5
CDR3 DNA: TGTGCCAGCAGCTTAATCTTGCGGGGGGGCGGTGAGACCCAGTACTTC
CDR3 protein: CASSLILRGGGETQYF

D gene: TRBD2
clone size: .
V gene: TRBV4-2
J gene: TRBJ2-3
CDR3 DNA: TGTGCCAGCAGCCAGCTAAGACAGGGGACTAGCGGGGAAAATACGCAGTATTTT
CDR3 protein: CASSQLRQGTSGENTQYF

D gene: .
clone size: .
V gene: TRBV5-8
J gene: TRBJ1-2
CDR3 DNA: TGTGCCAGCAGCTTGCCTGGCCCCTATGGCTACACCTTC
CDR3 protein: CASSLPGPYGYTF

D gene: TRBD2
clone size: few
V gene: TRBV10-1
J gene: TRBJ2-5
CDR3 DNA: TGCGCCAGCAGTGCCGGGGGGAAAGTCCAAGAGACCCAGTACTTC
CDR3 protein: CASSAGGKVQETQYF

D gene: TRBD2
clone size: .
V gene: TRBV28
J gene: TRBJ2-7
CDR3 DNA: TGTGCCAGCACCGGGACTAACGCCTACGAGCAGTACTTC
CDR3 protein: CASTGTNAYEQYF

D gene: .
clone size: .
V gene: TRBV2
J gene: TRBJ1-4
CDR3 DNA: TGTGCCAGCAGTGAACCGTGGGCGTATATACTGTTTTTT
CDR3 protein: CASSEPWAYILFF

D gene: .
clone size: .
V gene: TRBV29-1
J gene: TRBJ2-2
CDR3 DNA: TGCAGCGTTGATTCCCCAGGGGCAGGGAGCGGGGAGCTGTTTTTT
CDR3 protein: CSVDSPGAGSGELFF

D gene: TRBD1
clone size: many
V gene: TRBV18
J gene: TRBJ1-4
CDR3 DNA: TGTGCCAGCTCACCAATGGGACAGGGGAATGAAAAACTGTTTTTT
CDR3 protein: CASSPMGQGNEKLFF

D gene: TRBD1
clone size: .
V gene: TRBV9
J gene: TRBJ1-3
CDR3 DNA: TGTGCCAGCAGCGTAGCCCCGGGACAGGGGCTGGATTCTGGAAACACCATATATTTT
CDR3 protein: CASSVAPGQGLDSGNTIYF

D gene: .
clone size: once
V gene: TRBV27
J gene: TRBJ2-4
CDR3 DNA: TGTGCCAGCAGTTTCTGGGCCGGGGGAGCCAAAAACATTCAGTACTTC
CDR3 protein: CASSFWAGGAKNIQYF

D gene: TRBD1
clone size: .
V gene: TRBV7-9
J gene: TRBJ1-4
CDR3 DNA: TGTGCCAGCAGCTTAGAAACGGCAGGGGGCCATGAAAAACTGTTTTTT
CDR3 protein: CASSLETAGGHEKLFF

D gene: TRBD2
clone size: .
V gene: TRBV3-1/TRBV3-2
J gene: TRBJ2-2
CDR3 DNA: TGTGCCAGCAGTAGACTAGCGGGGGGGCCTAAGACCGGGGAGCTGTTTTTT
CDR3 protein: CASSRLAGGPKTGELFF

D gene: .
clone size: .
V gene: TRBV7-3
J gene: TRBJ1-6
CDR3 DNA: TGTGCCAGCAGCTCGAGCTTTAGTGATTCACCCCTCCACTTT
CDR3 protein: CASSSSFSDSPLHF

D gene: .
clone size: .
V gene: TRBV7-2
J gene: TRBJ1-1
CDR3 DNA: TGTGCCAGCAGCTTAGACTCAGGGTTGACTGAAGCTTTCTTT
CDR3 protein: CASSLDSGLTEAFF

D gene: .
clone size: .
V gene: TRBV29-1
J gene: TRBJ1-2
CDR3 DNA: TGCAGCGTAGACGAGGGTAACTATGGCTACACCTTC
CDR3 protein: CSVDEGNYGYTF

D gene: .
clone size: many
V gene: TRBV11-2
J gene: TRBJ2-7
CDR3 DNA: TGTGCCAGCAGCCGAGAGCGGGACACAAGTCTCGAGCAGTACTTC
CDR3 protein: CASSRERDTSLEQYF

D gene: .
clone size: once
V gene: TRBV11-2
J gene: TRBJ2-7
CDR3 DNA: TGTGCCAGCAGCAGTGGGAGCGGGCCGGTCTACGAGCAGTACTTC
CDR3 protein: CASSSGSGPVYEQYF

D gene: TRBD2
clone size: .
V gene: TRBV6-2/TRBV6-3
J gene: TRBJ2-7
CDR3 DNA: TGTGCCAGCAGGCCTACCTTCGGGACTAGTTCCGAGCAGTACTTC
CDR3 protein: CASRPTFGTSSEQYF

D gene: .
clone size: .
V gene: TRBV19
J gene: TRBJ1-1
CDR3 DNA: TGTGCCAGTAGTATAGCCGGGGGTAGTACTGAAGCTTTCTTT
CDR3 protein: CASSIAGGSTEAFF

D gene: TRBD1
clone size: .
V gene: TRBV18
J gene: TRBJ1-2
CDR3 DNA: TGTGCCAGCTCACCACCAACAATCGGACAGGGGCTCGATGGCTACACCTTC
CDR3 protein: CASSPPTIGQGLDGYTF

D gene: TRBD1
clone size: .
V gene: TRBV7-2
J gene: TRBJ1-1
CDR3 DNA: TGTGCCAGCAGCGCCAGGGGGCAGGGCACTGAAGCTTTCTTT
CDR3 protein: CASSARGQGTEAFF

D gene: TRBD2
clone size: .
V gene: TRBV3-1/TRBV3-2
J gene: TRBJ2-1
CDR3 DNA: TGTGCCAGCAGCCAAGCCACTAGCGGGGGGTACAATGAGCAGTTCTTC
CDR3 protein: CASSQATSGGYNEQFF

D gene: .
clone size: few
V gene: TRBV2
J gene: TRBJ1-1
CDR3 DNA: TGTGCCAGCAGTGCGGACAGATTTGGTACTGAAGCTTTCTTT
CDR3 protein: CASSADRFGTEAFF

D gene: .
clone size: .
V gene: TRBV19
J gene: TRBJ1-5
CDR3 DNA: TGTGCCAGTAGTATAACCCGCAGGGGTAGCAATCAGCCCCAGCATTTT
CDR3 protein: CASSITRRGSNQPQHF